This record looks at one TCR beta chain sequence and its context. Its antigen is unknown. This sample stems from a study of shared clonotypes between healthy human individuals. Study at large: Donor ages ranged 18 to 49 years: a couple of women, a few men. Regarding the study as a whole: How much donors shared clonotypes was expected to be affected by sequencing depth.

The length of the CDR3 is 15 residues. Trimming pared 1 base from V and 1 base from J, leaving 5 bases between. Germline-derived CDR1 and CDR2 are MNHNS and SASEGT. Only in-frame clones appear in the TCRdb table, and some are missing; sequencing was by immunoSEQ multiplex PCR. This sample has fewer than 400,000 clones, with around 72% found just once. Material for sequencing was memory CD4+ T cells sorted from blood. Subset of the sample: CD45RA-negative fraction. The clonotype originates from a man aged 25 to 40 in good health. The chain combines TRBV6-1 with TRBJ2-6; D uncertain. As DNA, the CDR3 is TGTGCCAGCAGTGAAGGACTTTCTGGGGCCAACGTCCTGACTTTC. Translating it yields CASSEGLSGANVLTF.